Shown below are 5 T cell receptor beta chains from a single sample sequenced in a study of OX40 agonist ivuxolimab in advanced cancers. Assay: immunoSEQ multiplex PCR; the TCRdb copy retains only in-frame clones and omits some. The repertoire includes tens of thousands of clones, 80% to 90% of them detected once, and approximately 9.4% sits in the top ten. The specimen comprised CD4+ or CD8+ T cells sorted from blood, sampled in a trial of the OX40 agonist ivuxolimab. The receptors shown here come from an adult with an advanced solid tumor such as melanoma, head and neck, liver or kidney cancer.

The chain is built from TRBV19 and TRBJ2-2; 9 bases align to TRBD2. J was trimmed by 2 bases and V by 8 bases; bases with no gene match: 6. The CDR3 consists of 15 residues. Germline V gives CDR1 LNHDA, CDR2 SQIVND (reference sequence). The CDR3 here is CASYGLAKNTGELFF. DNA for the CDR3: TGTGCCAGTTATGGACTAGCGAAAAACACCGGGGAGCTGTTTTTT.

The chain uses TRBV29-1 and TRBJ2-7; TRBD2 matches at 15 bases. From germline, CDR1 is SQVTM and CDR2 ANQGSEA. The CDR3 runs to 16 residues. Trimming at V came to 8 bases and at J to 6 bases, leaving 14 bases not matched to a gene. This CDR3 is CSIWTSGRGLAREQYF. CDR3 in DNA: TGCAGCATCTGGACTAGCGGGAGGGGGTTAGCGCGCGAGCAGTACTTC.

In its sample, this clone was seen once. The chain recombines TRBV5-1 with TRBJ1-1; D not resolved. V was trimmed by 0 bases and J by 6 bases, leaving 12 bases between them. This CDR3 spans 14 amino acids. Germline-derived CDR1 and CDR2 are SGHRS and YFSETQ. This chain's CDR3 is CASSLAGLTAEAFF. DNA for the CDR3: TGCGCCAGCAGCTTGGCCGGTCTAACCGCTGAAGCTTTCTTT.

The CDR3 nucleotides are TGTGCCAGCAGTGAATGGACAGGGGGCAGCTACGAGCAGTACTTC. Its protein is CASSEWTGGSYEQYF. V and J are TRBV2 and TRBJ2-7; TRBD1 agrees at 11 bases. The CDR3 extends over 15 amino acids. The germline V gene encodes CDR1 SNHLY and CDR2 FYNNEI. V gave up 2 bases and J gave up 3 bases; unmatched junction bases: 3.

The J gene is TRBJ1-2, the V gene TRBV18, with D perhaps matching TRBD1 (5 bases). This CDR3 region has 15 residues. Between the trimmed V and J ends, which lost 0 bases and 6 bases, there was a span of 14 bases. Germline loops: CDR1 KGHSH, CDR2 LQKENI. CDR3 sequence reads: CASSPPGTQGDGYTF. The CDR3 region has the DNA TGTGCCAGCTCACCACCCGGGACTCAGGGAGATGGCTACACCTTC. The full variable domain, its missing parts supplied by reference TRBV18 and TRBJ1-2, is NAGVMQNPRHLVRRRGQEARLRCSPMKGHSHVYWYRQLPEEGLKFMVYLQKENIIDESGMPKERFSAEFPKEGPSILRIQQVVRGDSAAYFCASSPPGTQGDGYTFGSGTRLTVV.